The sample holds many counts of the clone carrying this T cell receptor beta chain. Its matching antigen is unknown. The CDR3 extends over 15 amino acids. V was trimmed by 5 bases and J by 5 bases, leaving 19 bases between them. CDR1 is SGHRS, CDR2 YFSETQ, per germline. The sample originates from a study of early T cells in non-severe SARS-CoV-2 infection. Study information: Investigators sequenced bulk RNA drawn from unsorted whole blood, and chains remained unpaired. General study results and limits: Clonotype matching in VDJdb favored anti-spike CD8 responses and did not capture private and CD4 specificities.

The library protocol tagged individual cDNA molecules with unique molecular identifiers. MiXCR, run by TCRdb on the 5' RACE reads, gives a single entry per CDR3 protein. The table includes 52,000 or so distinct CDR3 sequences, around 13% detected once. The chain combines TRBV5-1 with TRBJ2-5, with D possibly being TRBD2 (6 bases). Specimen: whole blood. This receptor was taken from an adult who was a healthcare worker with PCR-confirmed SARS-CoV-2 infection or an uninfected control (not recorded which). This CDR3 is CASSYSGNPGETQYF. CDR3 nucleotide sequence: TGCGCCAGCAGTTATAGCGGAAACCCCGGGGAGACCCAGTACTTC.